Given below is one T cell receptor (beta chain) in context. Trimming cost V 5 bases and J 8 bases; bases outside gene matches: 8. Germline CDR1 and CDR2: GTSNPN and SVGIG (reference sequence). CDR3 length equals 15 residues. This record comes from a study of blood T cell repertoires in COVID-19. Some clones are missing from TCRdb's copy, which holds only in-frame ones; the method was immunoSEQ multiplex PCR. This table has approximately 240,000 clones, 70% to 90% appearing once. The chain employs TRBV30 and TRBJ2-1; 14 bases are a match to TRBD2. Sequencing was performed on peripheral blood. The TCR was taken from a woman younger than 35 who had recovered from COVID-19. Here the CDR3 reads CAWETGTSGSYEQFF. CDR3 DNA: TGTGCCTGGGAGACCGGGACTAGCGGGAGTTATGAGCAGTTCTTC.